Following are 20 T cell receptor beta chains from one sample sequenced in a study of cytomegalovirus exposure and HLA in healthy donors. Primers: 60 Vbeta forward and 13 Jbeta reverse. The repertoire was sequenced with immunoSEQ multiplex PCR; TCRdb's copy has only in-frame clones and lacks some. The sample includes about 82,000 clones, about nine tenths of them seen just once. Specimen: PBMCs. The receptor source for this set is a man younger than 35 in good health and CMV-seronegative.

The chain joins TRBV7-8 to TRBJ2-5; 7 nucleotides align to TRBD1. The better agreement between TRBJ2-7 and the DNA end casts doubt on the J call. The CDR3 is 15 amino acids. Germline CDR1 and CDR2: SGHVS and FQNEAQ. The DNA for the CDR3 is TGTGCCAGCAGCTCGCAACGGGACAGACCCTACGAGCAGTACTTC. Translation gives CASSSQRDRPYEQYF.

V usage is TRBV4-3 and J usage is TRBJ2-7; no reliable D call. This CDR3 is 15 amino acids long. The germline gives CDR1 LGHNA, CDR2 YSLEER. With 4 bases removed from V and 7 bases from J, the gap between germline ends came to 20 bases. The chain's CDR3 is CASSRSRTQSGEQYF. The DNA for the CDR3 is TGCGCCAGCAGCCGCTCCAGAACACAGTCTGGGGAGCAGTACTTC.

This chain links TRBV10-1 with TRBJ2-1, with D possibly being TRBD2 (5 bases). Trimming left V 7 bases short and J 2 bases short, with 12 bases between. Germline CDR1 and CDR2: WNHNN and SYGVQD (reference sequence). This CDR3 is 14 amino acids long. CDR3 sequence reads: CASIGSETYNEQFF. The CDR3 region has the DNA TGCGCCAGCATTGGGAGTGAAACCTACAATGAGCAGTTCTTC.

This chain joins TRBV19 and TRBJ2-7, with 9 bases lining up with TRBD1. Trimming at V came to 1 base and at J to 7 bases, leaving 5 bases not matched to a gene. Germline CDR1 reads LNHDA; CDR2 reads SQIVND (reference sequence). The CDR3 runs 14 residues. The CDR3 here is CASSIVLGTGEQYF. The CDR3, as DNA: TGTGCCAGTAGTATAGTGCTAGGGACAGGGGAGCAGTACTTC.

The CDR3 loop reads CASSKGLAVDEQFF. As DNA, the CDR3 is TGTGCCAGTAGTAAGGGACTAGCAGTTGATGAGCAGTTCTTC. V is TRBV19 and J is TRBJ2-1; 9 bases are shared with TRBD2. CDR3 size: 14 residues. With 4 bases clipped from V and 8 bases from J, the junction kept 6 bases outside the gene matches. CDR1 and CDR2 (germline): LNHDA, SQIVND (reference sequence).

V is TRBV10-2 and J is TRBJ2-3; 11 nucleotides agree with TRBD2. Germline V CDR1 and CDR2: WSHSY, SAAADI. The CDR3 contains 13 residues. V shed 8 bases, J shed 6 bases, and the junction held 4 bases outside the gene matches. The CDR3, as DNA: TGCGCCAGCGGGACTAGCGGACGGGATACGCAGTATTTT. Translating it yields CASGTSGRDTQYF.

The chain joins TRBV7-9 to TRBJ2-1, with D hard to call. There are 13 residues in the CDR3. The V and J ends lost 7 bases and 5 bases respectively, with 12 bases between them. CDR1 is SEHNR, CDR2 FQNEAQ, per germline (reference sequence). The chain's CDR3 is CASNTHADNEQFF. The CDR3, as DNA: TGTGCCAGCAACACCCACGCGGACAATGAGCAGTTCTTC.

J is TRBJ2-5 and V is TRBV5-5; tentative D call: TRBD2 (5 bases). The germline gives CDR1 SGHKS, CDR2 YYEKEE (reference sequence). V was pared by 6 bases and J by 2 bases, with 17 bases between. The CDR3 runs to 15 residues. The CDR3 spells CASTFRTGIQETQYF. As DNA, the CDR3 is TGTGCCAGCACCTTTCGTACGGGGATACAAGAGACCCAGTACTTC.

This chain connects TRBV28 to TRBJ1-6, with D perhaps TRBD1 (6 bases). Germline loops: CDR1 MDHEN, CDR2 SYDVKM. Trimming took off 4 bases at V and 6 bases at J, with 10 bases between the two ends. The CDR3 spans 14 residues. The CDR3 nucleotides are TGTGCCAGCAGTTCAGGGGCTGGTAATTCACCCCTCCACTTT. Encoded protein: CASSSGAGNSPLHF.

The chain combines TRBV4-3 with TRBJ2-3, with D possibly matching TRBD2 (5 bases). The germline CDR1 and CDR2 sequences are LGHNA and YSLEER. V was shortened by 4 bases and J by 6 bases, with 17 bases between the two germline ends. The CDR3 totals 15 residues. The CDR3: CASSPLASRYDTQYF. For the CDR3, the DNA is TGCGCCAGCAGCCCTCTGGCTAGCAGATACGATACGCAGTATTTT.

This sequence joins TRBV11-2 and TRBJ2-1; 9 bases fit TRBD2. Germline V lookup: CDR1 SGHAT, CDR2 FQNNGV. The trim removed 4 bases at V and 15 bases at J, leaving 7 bases unmatched. This CDR3 contains 12 residues. The CDR3, as DNA: TGTGCCAGCAGCTCTAGCGGGGAGTCTCGGTTCTTC. This translates into CASSSSGESRFF.

J is TRBJ1-5 and V is TRBV12-2; the table calls TRBD1, which could not be checked here. TRBV12-2 is assigned pseudogene status. The CDR3 has 19 amino acids. CDR3 protein: CASRLNRGTGGVSNQPQHF. The DNA for the CDR3 is TGTGCAAGTCGCTTAAATAGGGGGACAGGGGGAGTCAGCAATCAGCCCCAGCATTTT.

DNA for the CDR3: TGCGCCAGCAGCCCATCTGGACTAGCGGACTACGAGCAGTACTTC. Amino acids: CASSPSGLADYEQYF. The gene calls are TRBV4-1 and TRBJ2-5; 10 nucleotides line up with TRBD2. With the DNA end fitting TRBJ2-7 better, the J assignment may be wrong. Germline-derived CDR1 and CDR2 are MGHRA and YSYEKL. The CDR3 totals 15 residues.

V and J are TRBV11-2 and TRBJ2-7; tentative D call: TRBD2 (6 bases). Trimming pared 1 base from V and 7 bases from J, leaving 17 bases between. Germline-derived CDR1 and CDR2 are SGHAT and FQNNGV. The CDR3 is 15 residues long. The CDR3 nucleotides are TGTGCCAGCAGCTTAGTCCTGGGACTTGCTCGGGAGCAGTACTTC. Encoded protein: CASSLVLGLAREQYF.

This chain uses TRBV18 with TRBJ2-7; 8 bases are shared with TRBD1. With V trimmed by 3 bases and J by 6 bases, 7 bases remained unmatched. The V gene's germline CDR1 is KGHSH and CDR2 LQKENI. The length of the CDR3 is 14 residues. CDR3 loop: CASSPTGVPGEQYF. CDR3 coding DNA: TGTGCCAGCTCACCGACAGGGGTCCCTGGCGAGCAGTACTTC.

The chain links TRBV28 to TRBJ2-1; 8 positions match TRBD2. Germline assignment: CDR1 MDHEN and CDR2 SYDVKM. CDR3 length: 17 amino acids. The V segment lost 2 bases and the J segment 0 bases; nucleotides outside the gene matches: 6. The CDR3 nucleotides read TGTGCCAGCAGTTTAGGGCTAGCGGGTAGCTCCTACAATGAGCAGTTCTTC. Translation: CASSLGLAGSSYNEQFF.

Of note for this clone: At one of its ends the junction is not consistent with the germline gene, which may arise from a read error. The chain employs TRBV7-7 and TRBJ2-1; D gene unclear. The germline gives CDR1 SSHAT, CDR2 FNYEAQ (reference sequence). This CDR3 is built from 20 residues. CDR3 in amino acids: CASSYALHRLGAPSYNEQFF. The CDR3 DNA is TGTGCTAGCAGCTACGCCCTGCATCGGCTAGGCGCGCCCTCCTACAATGAGCAGTTCTTC.

The chain carries TRBV11-1 and TRBJ2-1, with D uncertain. The CDR3 covers 11 residues. V lost 3 bases, J lost 6 bases, and 3 bases lay in between. Per the germline V gene, CDR1 is SGHAT and CDR2 is FQDESV (reference sequence). CDR3 in DNA: TGTGCCAGCAGCTTCCTCAATGAGCAGTTCTTC. Its translation: CASSFLNEQFF.

This chain uses TRBV2 with TRBJ2-1; 11 bases map to TRBD2. Germline CDR1 reads SNHLY; CDR2 reads FYNNEI. With 6 bases clipped from V and 7 bases from J, the junction kept 5 bases outside the gene matches. This CDR3 region has 14 residues. Written as DNA, the CDR3 is TGTGCCAGCAGGACTAGCGGGATTCTTAATGAGCAGTTCTTC. It translates to CASRTSGILNEQFF.

A single count supports this clone. This chain connects TRBV13 to TRBJ2-1, with D possibly matching TRBD1 (6 bases). The length of the CDR3 is 13 residues. Germline-derived CDR1 and CDR2 are PRHDT and FYEKMQ (reference sequence). The germline V and J ends were trimmed by 0 bases and 10 bases, with 10 bases remaining between them. Here the CDR3 reads CASSLGTGREQFF. The CDR3 coding sequence is TGTGCCAGCAGCTTAGGGACAGGTCGCGAGCAGTTCTTC.